This TCR beta chain was observed in a study of T cell repertoires in aging, cancer and after chemotherapy (dated by TCRdb to about 2019). At the level of the whole study: Donors spanned six age groups from 30 or younger to 70 or older, with at least three individuals per group. To examine immunoaging and T cell reconstitution after chemotherapy, the study profiled TCR beta repertoires in peripheral blood from healthy donors and cancer patients. Alongside 95 healthy donors serving as a reference group, the cohort included some 210 cancer patients, of whom approximately 94 had hematological cancers and more than 120 had solid cancers. Several million TCR reads were contained in the full dataset. Control TCR repertoires from healthy donors were recorded over several months to years, and clear clonal overlap was observed across re-sampling. The study at large found these results: In healthy donors, the decline in TCR diversity with age was mainly explained by loss of richness, whereas in cancer patients loss of evenness was also found to contribute. Significantly lower blood TCR diversity and higher clonality were observed in untreated patients with hematological or solid cancers than in age-matched healthy donors. According to the authors, the repertoire data do not allow conclusions to be drawn about immunological memory after chemotherapy. Median generation probability increased over the chemotherapy interval in both cancer cohorts, suggesting repertoire reconstitution through rebound thymic output.

Instead of sorted cells or RNA, genomic DNA extracted from peripheral blood served as the source for amplifying TCR beta rearrangements. Rearranged TRB sequences spanning V, D and J segments were amplified in a multiplex touch-down PCR with a mixed TRB-A/B primer pool. Illumina adapters and sample indices were attached to the amplicons through two consecutive PCR reactions run with Phusion HS II polymerase. After gel purification with the NucleoSpin Gel and PCR Clean-up kit, the amplicons were checked using Qubit and an Agilent 2100 Bioanalyzer. The libraries were sequenced on an Illumina MiSeq with 600-cycle, single-indexed, paired-end runs. In the paper's pipeline: TRB sequences were processed with MiXCR versions 2.12 and 3.0.5. Each unique CDR3 nucleotide sequence was counted as one clone, and only productive sequences with at least two reads were retained. Repertoire metrics included Shannon diversity, evenness, clonality (one minus evenness), and alpha-parameterized diversity profiles from alpha 0 to 5. The IGoR algorithm was used to compute generation probabilities of clones in paired pre- and post-chemotherapy samples. TCRdb cleaned the public reads at Q25 with fastp, built clones with MiXCR and kept in-frame beta chains. Entries are consolidated by CDR3 protein sequence, retaining the most common genes and DNA. Here the V and J calls rest on TCRdb's processing, not on the authors' analysis. Present in this sample are around 3,100 distinct CDR3 sequences, 30% of which were seen just once. More than 12% of the sample is held by the ten biggest clonotypes.

The CDR3 covers 16 residues, taking in both the cysteine and the phenylalanine. The kept DNA is CDR3 alone, 48 bases in frame from the first base. As encoded in the germline V gene (reference sequence), CDR1 is LNHNV while CDR2 is YYDKDF. Cut back by 3 bases and 5 bases, the V and J ends lie 19 bases apart. On this clonotype: Its antigen target is currently unknown. Within one base of it there is no much larger clone, and no base qualities were kept.

The source material was blood. This TCR came from a human donor in good health. The sequence joins TRBV15 to TRBJ2-5, and possibly TRBD2, on 6 matching bases. DNA sequence: TGTGCCACCAGCAGGGAGCGGGTCGGCTTGGGTGAGACCCAGTACTTC. This gives the protein CATSRERVGLGETQYF.